This T cell receptor (beta chain) appears in the sequencing data of a study of spatial heterogeneity in lung cancer. Using its own MiXCR run on the 5' RACE reads, TCRdb lists one record per CDR3 protein. The sample holds 20,000 to 25,000 distinct CDR3 sequences, 8.5% to 10% seen once. Time point: blood at routine non-recurrence follow-up after resection. V lost 6 bases to trimming and J lost 9 bases, with 15 bases between them. Germline assignment: CDR1 MNHEY and CDR2 SMNVEV (reference sequence). This CDR3 has 13 residues. The sequence came from a male donor with early-stage non-small cell lung cancer. V gene TRBV27 combines with J gene TRBJ1-5, with a tentative D call TRBD1 (6 bases). The specimen was PBMCs, collected at follow-up. CDR3 sequence reads: CASSEGGSGPQHF. In DNA, the CDR3 is TGTGCCAGCAGCGAAGGGGGTTCGGGGCCCCAGCATTTT.